These T cell receptor beta chains were read from a single sample in a study of monozygotic twins with inflammatory bowel disease. TCRdb reprocessed the 5' RACE reads; each CDR3 protein has one entry and no DNA is given. The sample includes fewer than 400,000 distinct CDR3 sequences. The source material was blood. The source of these receptors is a human donor with ulcerative colitis or Crohn's disease, or a healthy co-twin of an affected twin (not recorded which). CDR3s include the opening cysteine and the closing phenylalanine or tryptophan.

J gene	V gene	CDR3 protein
TRBJ2-1	TRBV20-1	CSVLAGGVSYNEQFF
TRBJ2-1	TRBV15	CVTSRDKGGTFNEQFF
TRBJ2-7	TRBV28	CASSSSRAGHLYEQYF
TRBJ2-3	TRBV5-1	CASRKSGTAITDTQYF
TRBJ1-5	TRBV12-3/TRBV12-4	CASSFGDRVHQPQHF
TRBJ2-7	TRBV7-2	CASSSFWDRGSYEQYF
TRBJ2-2	TRBV9	CASSVRLAGGLGELFF
TRBJ2-7	TRBV20-1	CSAKTGGGYEQYF
TRBJ1-4	TRBV30	CAWSEGAGGLREKLFF
TRBJ1-6	TRBV4-3	CASSLRQGLSPLHF
TRBJ1-5	TRBV5-6	CASSLAKGRNSNQPQHF
TRBJ1-6	TRBV20-1	CSAKTGADSPLHF
TRBJ2-2	TRBV4-3	CASSQDRPSVTGELFF
TRBJ2-1	TRBV5-1	CASSRVASGILNEQFF
TRBJ2-1	TRBV12-3/TRBV12-4	CASSLFTGETYNEQFF
TRBJ2-2	TRBV4-3	CASSQGGGANTGELFF
TRBJ1-1	TRBV2	CASSPQGGVTEAFF
TRBJ1-5	TRBV6-2/TRBV6-3	CASNRDRQSNQPQHF
TRBJ2-2	TRBV7-9	CASSLAVQTNTGELFF
TRBJ2-3	TRBV30	CASDGVAGADTQYF
TRBJ2-1	TRBV7-2	CASSLDGGPSFYEQFF
TRBJ2-6	TRBV7-2	CASSPVSSSGANVLTF
TRBJ2-3	TRBV5-1	CASSLMNPTDTQYF
TRBJ2-7	TRBV29-1	CSAQGHGTSGSYEQYF